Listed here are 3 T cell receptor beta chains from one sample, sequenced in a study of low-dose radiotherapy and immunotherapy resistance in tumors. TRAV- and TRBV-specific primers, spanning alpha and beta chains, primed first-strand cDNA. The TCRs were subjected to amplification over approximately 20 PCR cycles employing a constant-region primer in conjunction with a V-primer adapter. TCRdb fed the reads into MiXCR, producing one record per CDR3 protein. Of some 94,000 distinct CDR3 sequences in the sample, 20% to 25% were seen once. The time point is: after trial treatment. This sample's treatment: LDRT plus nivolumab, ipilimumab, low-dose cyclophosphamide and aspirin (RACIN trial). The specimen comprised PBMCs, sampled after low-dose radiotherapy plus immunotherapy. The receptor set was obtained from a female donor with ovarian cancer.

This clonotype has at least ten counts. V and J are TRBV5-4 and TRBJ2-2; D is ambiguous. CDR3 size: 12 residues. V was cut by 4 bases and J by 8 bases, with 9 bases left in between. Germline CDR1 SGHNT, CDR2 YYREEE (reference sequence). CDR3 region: CASSPAKGELFF. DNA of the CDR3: TGTGCCAGCAGCCCCGCTAAAGGGGAGCTGTTTTTT.

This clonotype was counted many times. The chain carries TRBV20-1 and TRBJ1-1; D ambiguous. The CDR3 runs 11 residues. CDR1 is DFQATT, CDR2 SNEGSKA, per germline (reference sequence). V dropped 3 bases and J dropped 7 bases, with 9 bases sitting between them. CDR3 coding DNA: TGCAGTGCTAGTACGGGATTTGAAGCTTTCTTT. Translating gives CSASTGFEAFF.

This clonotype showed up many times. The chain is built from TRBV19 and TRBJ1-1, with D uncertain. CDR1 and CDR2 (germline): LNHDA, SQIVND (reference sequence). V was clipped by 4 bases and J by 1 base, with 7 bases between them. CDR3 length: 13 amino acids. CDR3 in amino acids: CASSTQQNTEAFF. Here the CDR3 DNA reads TGTGCCAGTAGTACCCAACAGAACACTGAAGCTTTCTTT.